Listed below are T cell receptor beta chains from one sample, sequenced in a study of human T cells and chemical hapten exposure. TCRdb re-analysed the RACE reads in MiXCR, keeping a single row per CDR3 protein. The sample shows 150,000 to 200,000 distinct CDR3 sequences, 25% to 35% of them seen only once. Sequencing used whole blood, obtained in connection with sensitization to the hapten diphenylcyclopropenone (DPC). Source of these receptors: a woman in her twenties or thirties with alopecia areata. Some clones in this sample may be carry-over from other donors' samples. The CDR3 runs from the conserved cysteine through the conserved F or W. D genes are given only for firm matches. Size is stated for part of the rows, as once, few or many counts, or as a class when the clone is expanded.

j_gene: TRBJ2-1; v_gene: TRBV5-1; d_gene: NA; abundance: NA; CDR3aa: CASSADRASYNEQFF; CDR3nt: TGCGCCAGCAGTGCCGACCGAGCGTCCTACAATGAGCAGTTCTTC
j_gene: TRBJ2-1; v_gene: TRBV2; d_gene: NA; abundance: NA; CDR3aa: CAAMSGGSYNEQFF; CDR3nt: TGTGCCGCGATGTCCGGGGGCTCCTACAATGAGCAGTTCTTC
j_gene: TRBJ2-7; v_gene: TRBV25-1; d_gene: NA; abundance: few; CDR3aa: CASGGRGTRDEQYF; CDR3nt: TGTGCCAGCGGAGGACGAGGCACCCGGGACGAGCAGTACTTC
j_gene: TRBJ2-5; v_gene: TRBV29-1; d_gene: NA; abundance: NA; CDR3aa: CSVVGFQETQYF; CDR3nt: TGCAGCGTTGTAGGCTTCCAAGAGACCCAGTACTTC
j_gene: TRBJ2-5; v_gene: TRBV24-1; d_gene: NA; abundance: NA; CDR3aa: CATSDNTGATGAQYF; CDR3nt: TGTGCCACCAGTGATAACACAGGGGCGACGGGGGCCCAGTACTTC
j_gene: TRBJ1-6; v_gene: TRBV29-1; d_gene: NA; abundance: NA; CDR3aa: CSVSTGGDSPLHF; CDR3nt: TGCAGCGTCAGCACAGGAGGTGATTCACCCCTCCACTTT
j_gene: TRBJ2-7; v_gene: TRBV27; d_gene: NA; abundance: NA; CDR3aa: CASSLSSNSYEQYF; CDR3nt: TGTGCCAGCAGTTTATCCTCAAACTCCTACGAGCAGTACTTC
j_gene: TRBJ2-7; v_gene: TRBV28; d_gene: NA; abundance: NA; CDR3aa: CASSFRGSGEQYF; CDR3nt: TGTGCCAGCAGTTTCAGAGGGTCCGGCGAGCAGTACTTC
j_gene: TRBJ2-2; v_gene: TRBV4-3; d_gene: NA; abundance: few; CDR3aa: CASSQDWRAGELFF; CDR3nt: TGCGCCAGCAGCCAAGACTGGAGGGCCGGGGAGCTGTTTTTT
j_gene: TRBJ2-3; v_gene: TRBV29-1; d_gene: NA; abundance: few; CDR3aa: CSVETGSRTDTQYF; CDR3nt: TGCAGCGTAGAAACAGGGTCGCGCACAGATACGCAGTATTTT
j_gene: TRBJ2-7; v_gene: TRBV7-8; d_gene: TRBD1; abundance: few; CDR3aa: CASSLVGQASYEQYF; CDR3nt: TGTGCCAGCAGCTTAGTGGGACAGGCCTCCTACGAGCAGTACTTC
j_gene: TRBJ2-2; v_gene: TRBV20-1; d_gene: NA; abundance: NA; CDR3aa: CSASSGSTGELFF; CDR3nt: TGCAGTGCTAGTTCAGGGAGCACCGGGGAGCTGTTTTTT
j_gene: TRBJ2-2; v_gene: TRBV7-8; d_gene: NA; abundance: few; CDR3aa: CASSPPGGSGELFF; CDR3nt: TGTGCCAGCAGCCCCCCCGGGGGATCCGGGGAGCTGTTTTTT
j_gene: TRBJ2-7; v_gene: TRBV7-2; d_gene: NA; abundance: NA; CDR3aa: CASSLDWGRYEQYF; CDR3nt: TGTGCCAGCAGTCTAGACTGGGGAAGATACGAGCAGTACTTC
j_gene: TRBJ2-7; v_gene: TRBV12-3/TRBV12-4; d_gene: TRBD1; abundance: few; CDR3aa: CASSPTGIDEQYF; CDR3nt: TGTGCCAGCAGTCCGACAGGGATCGACGAGCAGTACTTC
j_gene: TRBJ1-2; v_gene: TRBV28; d_gene: NA; abundance: many; CDR3aa: CASSLSNYGYTF; CDR3nt: TGTGCCAGCAGTCTTTCTAACTATGGCTACACCTTC
j_gene: TRBJ2-1; v_gene: TRBV20-1; d_gene: TRBD2; abundance: NA; CDR3aa: CSASPFTSGRAAGYNEQFF; CDR3nt: TGCAGTGCTAGCCCTTTTACTAGCGGGAGAGCTGCTGGCTACAATGAGCAGTTCTTC
j_gene: TRBJ2-2; v_gene: TRBV9; d_gene: TRBD1; abundance: NA; CDR3aa: CASSPGGSSTGELFF; CDR3nt: TGTGCCAGCAGCCCAGGGGGCTCGAGCACCGGGGAGCTGTTTTTT
j_gene: TRBJ2-1; v_gene: TRBV7-2; d_gene: TRBD2; abundance: NA; CDR3aa: CASTRWEGKFDEQFF; CDR3nt: TGTGCCAGCACCAGGTGGGAGGGGAAGTTCGATGAGCAGTTCTTC
j_gene: TRBJ1-2; v_gene: TRBV10-3; d_gene: NA; abundance: NA; CDR3aa: CAISDERNYGYTF; CDR3nt: TGTGCCATCAGTGATGAGAGAAACTATGGCTACACCTTC
j_gene: TRBJ2-1; v_gene: TRBV7-2; d_gene: TRBD2; abundance: NA; CDR3aa: CASSRQSSGGNEQFF; CDR3nt: TGTGCCAGCAGCCGCCAGTCTAGCGGGGGCAATGAGCAGTTCTTC
j_gene: TRBJ1-3; v_gene: TRBV29-1; d_gene: TRBD1; abundance: NA; CDR3aa: CSVKQGAGNTIYF; CDR3nt: TGCAGCGTAAAACAGGGGGCTGGAAACACCATATATTTT
j_gene: TRBJ2-7; v_gene: TRBV28; d_gene: NA; abundance: NA; CDR3aa: CASSFDRAYEQYF; CDR3nt: TGTGCCAGCAGTTTTGACAGAGCCTACGAGCAGTACTTC
j_gene: TRBJ2-3; v_gene: TRBV29-1; d_gene: NA; abundance: NA; CDR3aa: CSHGGSSTDTQYF; CDR3nt: TGCAGCCACGGCGGGTCAAGCACAGATACGCAGTATTTT
j_gene: TRBJ2-5; v_gene: TRBV7-2; d_gene: NA; abundance: NA; CDR3aa: CASTLPPGTLGEETQYF; CDR3nt: TGTGCCAGCACCCTTCCCCCTGGGACTTTAGGGGAAGAGACCCAGTACTTC
j_gene: TRBJ2-1; v_gene: TRBV29-1; d_gene: TRBD2; abundance: NA; CDR3aa: CSVAGTNTDNEQFF; CDR3nt: TGCAGCGTTGCCGGGACTAACACAGACAATGAGCAGTTCTTC
j_gene: TRBJ1-3; v_gene: TRBV6-2/TRBV6-3; d_gene: NA; abundance: few; CDR3aa: CASSYSAKTGNTIYF; CDR3nt: TGTGCCAGCAGTTACTCTGCGAAGACTGGAAACACCATATATTTT
j_gene: TRBJ2-1; v_gene: TRBV6-6; d_gene: NA; abundance: NA; CDR3aa: CASSASGVDEQFF; CDR3nt: TGTGCCAGCAGTGCCTCAGGGGTGGATGAGCAGTTCTTC
j_gene: TRBJ1-6; v_gene: TRBV28; d_gene: NA; abundance: NA; CDR3aa: CASRPGGYNSPLHF; CDR3nt: TGTGCCAGCAGGCCGGGGGGATACAATTCACCCCTCCACTTT
j_gene: TRBJ1-1; v_gene: TRBV28; d_gene: NA; abundance: many; CDR3aa: CASSLSTEAFF; CDR3nt: TGTGCCAGCAGTTTAAGCACTGAAGCTTTCTTT
j_gene: TRBJ1-2; v_gene: TRBV6-6; d_gene: NA; abundance: NA; CDR3aa: CASSYDRSNYGYTF; CDR3nt: TGTGCCAGCAGTTACGACAGATCTAACTATGGCTACACCTTC
j_gene: TRBJ1-6; v_gene: TRBV7-2; d_gene: NA; abundance: NA; CDR3aa: CASSEGIHSPLHF; CDR3nt: TGTGCCAGCAGCGAAGGGATCCATTCACCCCTCCACTTT
j_gene: TRBJ2-7; v_gene: TRBV29-1; d_gene: NA; abundance: NA; CDR3aa: CSVGIGLNYEQYF; CDR3nt: TGCAGCGTTGGTATAGGGCTGAACTACGAGCAGTACTTC